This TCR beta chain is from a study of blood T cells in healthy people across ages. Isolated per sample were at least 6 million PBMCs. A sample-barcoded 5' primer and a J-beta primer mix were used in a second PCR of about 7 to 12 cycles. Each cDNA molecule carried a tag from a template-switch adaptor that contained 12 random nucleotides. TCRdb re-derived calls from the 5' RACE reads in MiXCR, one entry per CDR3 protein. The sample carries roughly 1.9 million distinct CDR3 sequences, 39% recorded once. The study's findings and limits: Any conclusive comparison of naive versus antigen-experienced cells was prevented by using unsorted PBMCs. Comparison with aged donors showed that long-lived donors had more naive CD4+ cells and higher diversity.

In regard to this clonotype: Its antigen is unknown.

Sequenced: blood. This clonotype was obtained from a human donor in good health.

CDR3 loop: CASSQDWGTSVDIQYF. CDR3 DNA sequence: TGTGCCAGCAGCCAAGATTGGGGGACTAGCGTAGACATTCAGTACTTC. The rearrangement joins TRBV3-1 to TRBJ2-4; 10 bases are shared with TRBD2. Germline V lookup: CDR1 LGHDT, CDR2 YNNKEL (reference sequence). The CDR3 runs 16 residues. Trimming removed 0 bases from V and 8 bases from J; junction bases left unmatched: 7.